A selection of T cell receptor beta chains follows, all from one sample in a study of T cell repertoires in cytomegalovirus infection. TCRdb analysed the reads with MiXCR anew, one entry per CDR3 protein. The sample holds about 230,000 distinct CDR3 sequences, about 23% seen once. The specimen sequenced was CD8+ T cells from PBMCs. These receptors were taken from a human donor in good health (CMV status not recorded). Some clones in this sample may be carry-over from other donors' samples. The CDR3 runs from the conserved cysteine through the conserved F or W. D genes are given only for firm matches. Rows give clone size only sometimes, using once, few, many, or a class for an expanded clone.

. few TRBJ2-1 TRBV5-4 CASQKTNEQFF TGTGCCAGCCAAAAAACTAATGAGCAGTTCTTC
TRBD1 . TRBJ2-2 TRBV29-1 CSVVQGATGELFF TGCAGCGTTGTCCAGGGGGCGACCGGGGAGCTGTTTTTT
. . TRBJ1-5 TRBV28 CASELGRINQPQHF TGTGCCAGCGAATTGGGGAGGATCAATCAGCCCCAGCATTTT
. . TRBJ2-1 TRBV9 CASSVDDVGRINEQFF TGTGCCAGCAGCGTCGATGACGTAGGGCGGATCAATGAGCAGTTCTTC
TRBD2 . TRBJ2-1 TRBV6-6 CASSSGVSGGAYEQFF TGTGCCAGCAGCTCTGGGGTGAGCGGGGGGGCCTATGAGCAGTTCTTC
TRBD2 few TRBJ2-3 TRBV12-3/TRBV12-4 CASSIQTSGGADITDTQYF TGTGCCAGCAGTATACAGACTAGCGGGGGGGCTGATATAACAGATACGCAGTATTTT
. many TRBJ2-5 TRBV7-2 CASSLRWGQETQYF TGTGCCAGCAGCTTACGGTGGGGGCAAGAGACCCAGTACTTC
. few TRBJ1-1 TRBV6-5 CASSGDPRGTEAFF TGTGCCAGCAGTGGAGACCCCCGAGGAACTGAAGCTTTCTTT
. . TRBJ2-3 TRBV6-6 CASSPHGRDTQYF TGTGCCAGCAGTCCTCACGGAAGGGATACGCAGTATTTT
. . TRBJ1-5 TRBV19 CASSIPYQPQHF TGTGCCAGTAGTATCCCATATCAGCCCCAGCATTTT
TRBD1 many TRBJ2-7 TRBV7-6 CASSPTGGTYEQYF TGTGCCAGCAGCCCGACAGGGGGCACCTACGAGCAGTACTTC
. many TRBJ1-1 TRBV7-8 CASSSGGGTEAFF TGTGCCAGCAGCTCTGGGGGAGGGACTGAAGCTTTCTTT
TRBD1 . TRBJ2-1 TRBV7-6 CASSSLDRGFNAQFF TGTGCCAGCAGCTCCCTGGACAGGGGATTCAATGCGCAGTTCTTC
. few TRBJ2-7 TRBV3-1 CASSQDLTTGYEQYF TGTGCCAGCAGCCAAGATCTTACTACCGGATACGAGCAGTACTTC
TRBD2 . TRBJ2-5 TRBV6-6 CASSYSRDYPDGVAQYF TGTGCCAGCAGTTACTCCCGGGACTACCCCGACGGAGTGGCCCAGTACTTC
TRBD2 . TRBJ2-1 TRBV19 CASSLGAGGKYEQFF TGTGCCAGCTCCCTGGGGGCGGGGGGGAAATATGAGCAGTTCTTC
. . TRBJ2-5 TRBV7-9 CASSARWLQETQYF TGTGCCAGCAGCGCACGGTGGCTCCAAGAGACCCAGTACTTC
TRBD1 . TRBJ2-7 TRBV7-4 CASSYAGTGGEQYF TGTGCCAGCAGCTACGCCGGGACAGGGGGGGAGCAGTACTTC
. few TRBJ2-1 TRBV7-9 CASSLVGGPGSYNEQFF TGTGCCAGCAGCTTAGTCGGGGGGCCGGGGTCCTACAATGAGCAGTTCTTC
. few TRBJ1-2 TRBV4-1 CASSQDRGLRNYGYTF TGCGCCAGCAGCCAAGATCGAGGCTTACGAAACTATGGCTACACCTTC
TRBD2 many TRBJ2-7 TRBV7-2 CASSKTSFYEQYF TGTGCCAGCAGCAAGACTAGCTTCTACGAGCAGTACTTC
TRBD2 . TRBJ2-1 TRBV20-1 CSALLADYNEQFF TGCAGTGCGCTTCTAGCGGATTACAATGAGCAGTTCTTC
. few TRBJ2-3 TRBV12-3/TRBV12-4 CASSLAGGITDTQYF TGTGCCAGCAGTTTAGCGGGGGGTATCACAGATACGCAGTATTTT
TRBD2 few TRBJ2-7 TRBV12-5 CASGSWTSGGTYEQYF TGTGCTAGTGGTTCCTGGACTAGCGGGGGGACCTACGAGCAGTACTTC
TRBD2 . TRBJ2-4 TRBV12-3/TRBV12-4 CASSSPSSGGGNIQYF TGTGCCAGCAGTTCCCCAAGTAGCGGGGGGGGGAACATTCAGTACTTC
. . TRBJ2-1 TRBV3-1 CASSQDIRGAGDEQFF TGTGCCAGCAGCCAAGATATCCGGGGGGCGGGGGATGAGCAGTTCTTC